Each of the 8 T cell receptor beta chains below was sequenced from the same sample in a study of response to subunit inactivated influenza vaccine (dated by TCRdb to the late 2010s). Libraries were prepared through RT-PCR. Sequencing used an Illumina HiSeq 2500. The raw public reads went through TCRdb reprocessing: fastp at Q25, MiXCR clone calling, in-frame beta chains kept. Entries that share a CDR3 protein sequence are merged under the most common genes and DNA. The sample data list roughly 520,000 distinct CDR3 sequences, and over 25% of these were observed just once. The top ten constitute approximately 2% of the sample. Specimen: CD4+ T cells sorted from PBMCs, collected around 5 days after vaccination. Source of these receptors: a man aged 45-60 years who received an inactivated influenza vaccine. Donor details come from another sample of the same person, matched by shared clones.

This clonotype was seen a few times. The chain is built from TRBV5-1 and TRBJ2-1; perhaps TRBD1 as D (6 bases). Germline V gene sequence: CDR1 SGHRS, CDR2 YFSETQ. CDR3 length: 16 residues. Deletions cut 4 bases from V and 4 bases from J, with 18 bases between. CDR3 DNA: TGCGCCAGCAGCCCTGGCAGCTGGACAGAGTACAATGAGCAGTTCTTC. As protein: CASSPGSWTEYNEQFF.

The chain carries TRBV29-1 and TRBJ2-1; D is perhaps TRBD1 (7 bases). The germline V gene encodes CDR1 SQVTM and CDR2 ANQGSEA. Trimming left V 8 bases short and J 5 bases short, with 16 bases between. The CDR3 is 13 amino acids. In DNA, the CDR3 is TGCAGCTTGAGGCAGGGGGGCCACAATGAGCAGTTCTTC. Translated: CSLRQGGHNEQFF.

The chain employs TRBV4-2 and TRBJ2-1; 8 bases map to TRBD2. V was pared by 1 base and J by 8 bases, with 4 bases of the junction left unmatched. The germline CDR1 and CDR2 sequences are LGHNA and YNFKEQ. This CDR3 is built from 14 residues. The CDR3: CASSQAGGQDEQFF. DNA of the CDR3: TGTGCCAGCAGCCAAGCGGGGGGGCAGGATGAGCAGTTCTTC.

This clonotype appeared a few times. V gene TRBV20-1 combines with J gene TRBJ2-7; 10 positions agree with TRBD1. The germline V gene has CDR1 DFQATT and CDR2 SNEGSKA (reference sequence). This CDR3 region has 12 residues. V lost 4 bases to trimming and J lost 7 bases; unmatched junction nucleotides: 4. The CDR3 is CSAKKGQGEQYF. The CDR3 bases are TGCAGTGCTAAAAAGGGACAGGGGGAGCAGTACTTC.

This clonotype was picked up many times. The genes are TRBV7-2 and TRBJ2-5; D may correspond to TRBD1 or TRBD2 (5 bases each). V shed 0 bases and J shed 4 bases, with 6 bases lying between them. CDR3 size: 13 residues. CDR1 SGHTA and CDR2 FQGNSA come from the germline V gene. The CDR3 DNA follows: TGTGCCAGCAGCTTAGCGAGGGGAGAGACCCAGTACTTC. Encoded protein: CASSLARGETQYF.

In this sample, this clonotype turned up a few times. The rearrangement links TRBV5-1 to TRBJ1-4; TRBD1 aligns across 9 bases. Germline V gene data show CDR1 as SGHRS and CDR2 as YFSETQ. This CDR3 comprises 18 residues. With 4 bases clipped from V and 7 bases from J, the junction kept 17 bases outside the gene matches. The CDR3 loop reads CASSTGQGSGFGSEKLFF. The CDR3 nucleotides are TGCGCCAGCAGCACTGGACAGGGGAGTGGTTTCGGGAGTGAAAAACTGTTTTTT.

V gene TRBV20-1 combines with J gene TRBJ2-7; D is unresolved. Germline CDR1 reads DFQATT; CDR2 reads SNEGSKA (reference sequence). The CDR3 runs to 11 residues. Trimming took off 5 bases at V and 6 bases at J, with 11 bases between the two ends. The CDR3 DNA sequence: TGCAGTGCTCAAGAGAGAAGCGAGCAGTACTTC. This gives the protein CSAQERSEQYF.

This clonotype was observed many times. CDR3 DNA: TGTGCCAGCAGTTTAGTATTCATCTTTACCCGGGACGCGAACACCGGGGAGCTGTTTTTT. It is translated as CASSLVFIFTRDANTGELFF. V is TRBV12-3 or TRBV12-4 and J is TRBJ2-2; possibly TRBD1 or TRBD2 for D (5 bases each). The CDR3 extends over 20 amino acids. Trimming took off 1 base at V and 0 bases at J, with 21 bases between the two ends.